The 15 T cell receptor beta chains reported below all come from one sample, sequenced in a study of T cell responses to AZD1222 COVID-19 vaccine. Here immunoSEQ multiplex PCR was the method, and the copy in TCRdb shows in-frame clones only, minus some. This sample carries tens of thousands of clones, roughly 89% of them seen once, and the ten largest clones take about 2.2%. Source: peripheral blood, taken on day 0 of AZD1222 vaccination. The receptors come from an adult in good health.

The V and J genes are TRBV4-3 and TRBJ2-3; 7 positions match TRBD2. The V segment lost 0 bases and the J segment 6 bases; nucleotides outside the gene matches: 21. The V gene's germline CDR1 is LGHNA and CDR2 YSLEER. The CDR3 runs to 20 residues. Here the CDR3 reads CASSQESRASTSLRSDTQYF. Here the CDR3 DNA reads TGCGCCAGCAGCCAAGAAAGCAGGGCTTCGACTAGCTTGCGGTCGGATACGCAGTATTTT.

The chain couples TRBV5-1 to TRBJ2-1; the match to TRBD2 covers 10 bases. CDR1 and CDR2 from the germline V gene are SGHRS and YFSETQ. The CDR3 spans 15 residues. V was pared by 4 bases and J by 0 bases, with 1 base of the junction left unmatched. The DNA of the CDR3 is TGCGCCAGCAGCACTAGCGGGATCTCCTACAATGAGCAGTTCTTC. Amino acids: CASSTSGISYNEQFF.

The chain uses TRBV11-3 and TRBJ2-3, with D tentatively TRBD2 (6 bases). The germline CDR1 and CDR2 sequences are SGHNT and YENEEA. The length of the CDR3 is 13 residues. V lost 1 base and J lost 6, with 8 bases in between. CDR3 in amino acids: CASSLAREDTQYF. CDR3 nucleotides: TGTGCCAGCAGCTTAGCTCGGGAGGATACGCAGTATTTT.

V is TRBV7-2 and J is TRBJ1-2, with D maybe TRBD1 (5 bases). V dropped 6 bases and J dropped 9 bases, with 20 bases sitting between them. Germline CDR1 SGHTA, CDR2 FQGNSA. The CDR3 consists of 14 residues. This CDR3 is CASSQRQGALSYTF. The CDR3 region has the DNA TGTGCCAGCAGTCAACGGCAGGGCGCCCTAAGCTACACCTTC.

This chain connects TRBV11-2 to TRBJ2-7; no definite D call. There are 11 residues in the CDR3. The germline gives CDR1 SGHAT, CDR2 FQNNGV. V was clipped by 5 bases and J by 7 bases, with 9 bases between them. Here the CDR3 reads CASSLQWEQYF. The DNA for the CDR3 is TGTGCCAGCAGCCTCCAATGGGAGCAGTACTTC.

The chain recombines TRBV18 with TRBJ2-3; D not certain. Germline V gene lookup returns CDR1 KGHSH and CDR2 LQKENI. Trimming stripped 8 bases from V and 2 bases from J, with 5 bases between. This CDR3 is 11 amino acids long. The CDR3 bases are TGTGCCAGCCGTTCCACAGATACGCAGTATTTT. Protein: CASRSTDTQYF. The full variable domain, rest sourced from reference TRBV18 and TRBJ2-3, is NAGVMQNPRHLVRRRGQEARLRCSPMKGHSHVYWYRQLPEEGLKFMVYLQKENIIDESGMPKERFSAEFPKEGPSILRIQQVVRGDSAAYFCASRSTDTQYFGPGTRLTVL.

J is TRBJ1-3 and V is TRBV12-3 or TRBV12-4, with 7 bases identical to TRBD1. Trimming at V came to 8 bases and at J to 10 bases, leaving 8 bases not matched to a gene. This CDR3 comprises 12 residues. Here the CDR3 reads CASRGDRSTIYF. As DNA, the CDR3 is TGTGCCAGCCGAGGGGACAGATCGACCATATATTTT.

The chain uses TRBV7-9 and TRBJ1-1, with 7 bases fitting TRBD1. The germline V gene encodes CDR1 SEHNR and CDR2 FQNEAQ (reference sequence). V was pared by 5 bases and J by 4 bases, with 10 bases of the junction left unmatched. The CDR3 is made up of 15 amino acids. The CDR3 loop is CASSPEQGGSTEAFF. The CDR3, as DNA: TGTGCCAGCAGCCCGGAGCAGGGGGGGAGCACTGAAGCTTTCTTT.

V usage is TRBV14 and J usage is TRBJ2-1; D uncertain. V was pared by 1 base and J by 3 bases, with 7 bases between. CDR1 and CDR2 (germline): SGHDN, FVKESK. This CDR3 has 14 residues. CDR3 sequence (DNA): TGTGCCAGCAGCCAAGCGGTGAGCTACAATGAGCAGTTCTTC. It specifies CASSQAVSYNEQFF.

The J gene is TRBJ2-2, the V gene TRBV12-5; maybe TRBD2 (6 bases). The CDR3 has 15 residues. Deletions cut 1 base from V and 6 bases from J, with 12 bases between. Germline CDR1 is LGHNT and CDR2 is FRNRAP. The CDR3 region has the DNA TGTGCTAGTGGTTTGGACCGCGGGACGCCCGGGGAGCTGTTTTTT. Protein product: CASGLDRGTPGELFF.

V gene TRBV30 combines with J gene TRBJ2-4; D is uncertain. Germline V gene sequence: CDR1 GTSNPN, CDR2 SVGIG (reference sequence). CDR3 size: 14 residues. V lost 4 bases to trimming and J lost 0 bases, with 10 bases between them. CDR3 region: CAWNRGVAKNIQYF. The DNA of the CDR3 is TGTGCCTGGAATCGAGGAGTAGCCAAAAACATTCAGTACTTC. The whole variable domain, remainder taken from reference TRBV30 and TRBJ2-4, is SQTIHQWPATLVQPVGSPLSLECTVEGTSNPNLYWYRQAAGRGLQLLFYSVGIGQISSEVPQNLSASRPQDRQFILSSKKLLLSDSGFYLCAWNRGVAKNIQYFGAGTRLSVL.

The gene calls are TRBV5-1 and TRBJ2-6, with a weak D call TRBD2 (5 bases). With 2 bases removed from V and 3 bases from J, the gap between germline ends came to 9 bases. The germline gives CDR1 SGHRS, CDR2 YFSETQ. This CDR3 has 15 residues. For the CDR3, the DNA is TGCGCCAGCAGCTTTTGGGAGAATGGGGCCAACGTCCTGACTTTC. Encoded protein: CASSFWENGANVLTF.

This chain links TRBV7-9 with TRBJ2-1, with a tentative D call TRBD2 (5 bases). V gave up 4 bases and J gave up 8 bases, with 18 bases separating them. CDR1 and CDR2 from the germline V gene are SEHNR and FQNEAQ (reference sequence). This CDR3 has 15 residues. The CDR3 protein is CASSSPGHPGDEQFF. Written as DNA, the CDR3 is TGTGCCAGCAGCTCCCCTGGGCACCCCGGGGATGAGCAGTTCTTC.

There are a few counts of this clone. The V gene is TRBV7-9, the J gene TRBJ1-6; 8 bases line up with TRBD1. This CDR3 contains 14 residues. V lost 5 bases and J lost 8; bases outside the gene matches: 5. CDR1 is SEHNR, CDR2 FQNEAQ, per germline (reference sequence). The DNA of the CDR3 is TGTGCCAGCAGCCTCGGACAGGGAGATTCACCCCTCCACTTT. Amino acids: CASSLGQGDSPLHF.

The genes are TRBV28 and TRBJ1-1, with D tentatively TRBD1 (6 bases). The ends were cut back, 7 bases at V and 10 bases at J, with 19 bases in the middle. Germline lookup yields CDR1 MDHEN and CDR2 SYDVKM. CDR3 length: 13 amino acids. The CDR3 spells CASTSGAPRLAFF. CDR3 nucleotide sequence: TGTGCCAGCACGTCAGGGGCCCCCCGCTTAGCTTTCTTT.